Following are 17 T cell receptor beta chains from one sample sequenced in a study of blood T cell repertoires in COVID-19. Clones were read by immunoSEQ multiplex PCR, and TCRdb kept only the in-frame ones, dropping some. The table lists 80,000 to 95,000 clones, approximately 87% of them singletons. Sequenced: peripheral blood. The source is a woman between 70 and 85 years old with acute or convalescent COVID-19.

The CDR3 sequence: CASSDQGGDTQYF. The CDR3 coding sequence is TGTGCCAGCAGTGACCAGGGAGGGGATACGCAGTATTTT. The chain employs TRBV6-4 and TRBJ2-3, with 7 bases matching TRBD2. CDR3 length: 13 residues. From germline, CDR1 is MRHNA and CDR2 SNTAGT. With V trimmed by 2 bases and J by 6 bases, 2 bases remained unmatched.

The chain couples TRBV7-6 to TRBJ2-6; D unclear. Germline V gene data show CDR1 as SGHVS and CDR2 as FNYEAQ. V lost 4 bases and J 0 bases, leaving 7 bases between the germline ends. The CDR3 covers 15 residues. CDR3 in amino acids: CASSSMASGANVLTF. CDR3 bases: TGTGCCAGCAGCTCGATGGCCTCTGGGGCCAACGTCCTGACTTTC.

V gene TRBV19 combines with J gene TRBJ1-3; perhaps TRBD1 as D (5 bases). The V gene's germline CDR1 is LNHDA and CDR2 SQIVND (reference sequence). CDR3 length: 15 amino acids. V gave up 6 bases and J gave up 1 base, with 13 bases separating them. The CDR3 sequence: CASSLGHMSGNTIYF. The CDR3 bases are TGTGCCAGTAGCCTTGGACACATGTCTGGAAACACCATATATTTT.

In regard to this clone: The germline gene is not matched at one end of the junction; a read error may be the cause. The rearrangement links TRBV2 to TRBJ1-2, with D possibly TRBD1 on 5 matching bases. The CDR3 loop spans 15 amino acids. CDR1 and CDR2 (germline): SNHLY, FYNNEI. CDR3 nucleotides: TGTGCCAGCGGTGATGGGTTCTCGCAGGGCTATGGCTACACCTTC. It specifies CASGDGFSQGYGYTF.

The chain is built from TRBV11-3 and TRBJ2-1; D may be TRBD2 (7 bases). Trimming shortened V by 1 base and J by 2 bases, and 18 bases separated the two germline ends. The CDR3 has 18 residues. Germline CDR1 reads SGHNT; CDR2 reads YENEEA. DNA for the CDR3: TGTGCCAGCAGCTTAGGTCAAGGGGGGCGGGGGCCCTACAATGAGCAGTTCTTC. This gives the protein CASSLGQGGRGPYNEQFF.

This clone was recorded only once. The chain employs TRBV7-2 and TRBJ2-5; TRBD2 matches 16 bases. This CDR3 is built from 17 residues. V gave up 1 base and J gave up 5 bases; unmatched junction bases: 4. Germline lookup yields CDR1 SGHTA and CDR2 FQGNSA. CDR3 coding DNA: TGTGCCAGCAGCTTAGAAGGGACTAGCGGGAGGGGTGAGACCCAGTACTTC. This gives the protein CASSLEGTSGRGETQYF.

This clone was picked up a small number of times. This chain joins TRBV10-2 and TRBJ1-5; 11 bases match TRBD1. CDR1 and CDR2 from the germline V gene are WSHSY and SAAADI. CDR3 length: 13 residues. V was pared by 10 bases and J by 5 bases, with 4 bases of the junction left unmatched. The DNA for the CDR3 is TGCGCCACAGGACAGGGGGCGTATCAGCCCCAGCATTTT. It translates to CATGQGAYQPQHF.

The chain carries TRBV6-5 and TRBJ1-2; D is possibly TRBD1 (5 bases). Trimming stripped 5 bases from V and 8 bases from J, with 18 bases between. Germline V gene lookup returns CDR1 MNHEY and CDR2 SVGAGI. The CDR3 runs to 14 residues. The CDR3 nucleotides are TGTGCCAGCAGTCTTCTCGACAGAGTGACGGGCTACACCTTC. Residues: CASSLLDRVTGYTF.

The rearrangement joins TRBV5-1 to TRBJ1-4; possibly TRBD1 for D (5 bases). The CDR3 length is 14 residues. Germline values: CDR1 SGHRS, CDR2 YFSETQ. Trimming took 7 bases from V and 5 from J, leaving 15 bases between them. CDR3 nucleotides: TGCGCCAGCTCGGTAGGGGAAAGAAATGAAAAACTGTTTTTT. Translated: CASSVGERNEKLFF.

The rearrangement joins TRBV27 to TRBJ2-7, with 7 bases aligning to TRBD2. The V gene's germline CDR1 is MNHEY and CDR2 SMNVEV (reference sequence). V lost 5 bases, J lost 4 bases, and 5 bases stayed unmatched. The CDR3 length is 13 residues. Written as DNA, the CDR3 is TGTGCCAGCAGTAATGCCGGGGGGTACGAGCAGTACGTC. Encoded protein: CASSNAGGYEQYV.

The CDR3 DNA reads TGTGCCACTAGACTAGCGGGGGAAGTGGATGAGCAGTTCTTC. Translating it yields CATRLAGEVDEQFF. This chain links TRBV10-3 with TRBJ2-1, with TRBD2 matching 12 bases. This CDR3 comprises 14 residues. Trimming removed 10 bases from V and 8 bases from J; junction bases left unmatched: 9. The germline V gene has CDR1 ENHRY and CDR2 SYGVKD.

This clone was seen a handful of times. In DNA, the CDR3 is TGTGCAAGTCGCTTAGTCCTAGCTTTTGAGGACAGGGGGCTCTTCAATCAGCCCCAGCATTTT. Translated, it gives CASRLVLAFEDRGLFNQPQHF. The rearrangement uses TRBV12-2 and TRBJ1-5; no DNA check was done on the table's D call, TRBD1. TRBV12-2 is an annotated pseudogene. The CDR3 has 21 amino acids.

The V and J genes are TRBV25-1 and TRBJ2-1; 8 nucleotides line up with TRBD1. Germline-derived CDR1 and CDR2 are MGHDK and SYGVNS. Unmatched junction bases numbered 10, after V lost 1 base and J lost 5 bases. This CDR3 is built from 17 residues. The CDR3 DNA follows: TGTGCCAGCAGTGAATTAGGAAGACAGGGGCTGAACAATGAGCAGTTCTTC. Its protein product is CASSELGRQGLNNEQFF.

The rearrangement joins TRBV11-3 to TRBJ2-7, with D possibly being TRBD2 (6 bases). The CDR3 runs 14 residues. Trimming pared 1 base from V and 5 bases from J, leaving 12 bases between. Germline V CDR1 and CDR2: SGHNT, YENEEA. CDR3 amino acids: CASSLGPRTNEQYV. CDR3 coding DNA: TGTGCCAGCAGCTTAGGGCCACGGACTAACGAGCAGTACGTC.

The genes are TRBV19 and TRBJ1-5, with D uncertain. Trimming left V 8 bases short and J 7 bases short, with 18 bases between. Germline CDR1 LNHDA, CDR2 SQIVND (reference sequence). The CDR3 sequence is 14 residues long. The CDR3 reads CASSQVNGGQPQHF. CDR3 in DNA: TGTGCCAGTTCTCAAGTTAATGGAGGCCAGCCCCAGCATTTT.

This chain joins TRBV6-5 and TRBJ1-4; D possibly corresponds to TRBD1 (6 bases). Per germline, CDR1 MNHEY and CDR2 SVGAGI. V was cut by 4 bases and J by 4 bases, with 10 bases left in between. The CDR3 has 14 amino acids. CDR3 coding DNA: TGTGCCAGCAGTTCGACAGGATATAATGAAAAACTGTTTTTT. Encoded protein: CASSSTGYNEKLFF.

This rearrangement joins TRBV3-1 (or the pseudogene TRBV3-2) to TRBJ2-5; 13 bases fit TRBD2. The CDR3 covers 15 residues. V shed 3 bases and J 5 bases; nucleotides not matched to a gene: 3. Germline CDR1 is LGHDT and CDR2 is YNNKEL (reference sequence). The CDR3 DNA reads TGTGCCAGCAGCCAGTGGACTAGCGGGAGCGAGACCCAGTACTTC. This gives the protein CASSQWTSGSETQYF.